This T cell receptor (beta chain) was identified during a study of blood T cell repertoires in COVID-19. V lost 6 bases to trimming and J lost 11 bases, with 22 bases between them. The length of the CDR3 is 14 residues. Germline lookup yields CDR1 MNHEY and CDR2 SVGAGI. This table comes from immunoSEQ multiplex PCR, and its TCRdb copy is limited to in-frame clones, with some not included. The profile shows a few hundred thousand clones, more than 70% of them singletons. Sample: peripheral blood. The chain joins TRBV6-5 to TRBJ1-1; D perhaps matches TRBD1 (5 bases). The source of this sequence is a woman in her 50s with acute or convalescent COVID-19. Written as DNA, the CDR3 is TGTGCCAGCAGCGACCCTACGGGGGTGGTCAAGGCTTTCTTT. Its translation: CASSDPTGVVKAFF.